What follows describes a single T cell receptor beta chain. The source of the sample is a study of technical replicates of blood from a handful of donors. J gave up 9 bases and V 7 bases, and 7 bases lay outside the gene matches. The CDR3 is 13 amino acids. Germline V CDR1 and CDR2: SGHNT, YENEEA. The assay was immunoSEQ multiplex PCR, and TCRdb's table has in-frame clones only and misses some. The data hold about 14,000 clones, with approximately 86% observed a single time. The sequence was obtained from a human donor in good health. The sequencing input was PBMCs. The J gene is TRBJ2-1, the V gene TRBV11-3, with TRBD2 matching 9 bases. The CDR3 bases are TGTGCCAGCAAAGGTAGCGGGAGTCTTGAGCAGTTCTTC. This encodes CASKGSGSLEQFF.